These 15 T cell receptor beta chains came from one sample sequenced in a study of T-cell memory formation after mild COVID-19 (dated by TCRdb to the early 2020s). Libraries were constructed by 5' RACE. The reads were generated on an Illumina NovaSeq 6000. TCRdb reran the public reads through fastp at Q25 and MiXCR, keeping productive beta chains. Each CDR3 protein appears once, grouped with its most common genes and DNA. The sample contains about 360,000 distinct CDR3 sequences, 13% to 15% of them found a single time. Jointly, the top ten make up roughly 22% of the sample. Input material: PBMCs or a T cell subset sorted from them (not recorded which). The receptor source for this set is a man aged 18 to 29 who had mild COVID-19 (a few samples of this study predate the infection). The sample titles of this study are shuffled in the database, so cell type and time point are left out; the donor was told from shared clones.

The table lists this clonotype with a few counts. The V gene is TRBV4-1, the J gene TRBJ2-6; D gene unclear. The CDR3 has 18 residues. Trimming removed 0 bases at V and 3 bases at J, with 15 bases between. Germline loops: CDR1 MGHRA, CDR2 YSYEKL. CDR3 sequence (DNA): TGCGCCAGCAGCCAAGATCCCCCAGATCTACTTGGGGCCAACGTCCTGACTTTC. Protein product: CASSQDPPDLLGANVLTF.

The chain combines TRBV30 with TRBJ2-3; D might be TRBD1 or TRBD2, each matching 5 bases. Germline V gene sequence: CDR1 GTSNPN, CDR2 SVGIG (reference sequence). V lost 1 base and J 0 bases, leaving 8 bases between the germline ends. This CDR3 has 14 residues. This CDR3 reads CAWSAWGSTDTQYF. CDR3 sequence (DNA): TGTGCCTGGAGTGCCTGGGGGAGCACAGATACGCAGTATTTT.

This clonotype turned up a few times. The chain recombines TRBV5-1 with TRBJ2-6; the D call may be TRBD1 or TRBD2 (6 bases each). Germline V gene lookup returns CDR1 SGHRS and CDR2 YFSETQ. The CDR3 spans 15 residues. The V and J ends lost 5 bases and 4 bases respectively, with 13 bases between them. The CDR3 reads CASRMGGAGANVLTF. The CDR3 bases are TGCGCCAGCAGGATGGGGGGCGCGGGGGCCAACGTCCTGACTTTC.

This clonotype was recorded a few times. The chain combines TRBV7-8 with TRBJ2-3; unclear D gene. V lost 3 bases to trimming and J lost 0 bases, with 10 bases between them. Germline CDR1 reads SGHVS; CDR2 reads FQNEAQ. CDR3 size: 15 residues. In DNA, the CDR3 is TGTGCCAGCAGCTTTTACTCAGAAAGCACAGATACGCAGTATTTT. Protein sequence: CASSFYSESTDTQYF.

This clonotype was seen ten or more times. The chain links TRBV5-1 to TRBJ2-5; either TRBD1 or TRBD2 may fit D (6 bases each). CDR1 and CDR2 (germline): SGHRS, YFSETQ. With 4 bases removed from V and 5 bases from J, the gap between germline ends came to 15 bases. The CDR3 consists of 14 residues. The CDR3 sequence is CASSLTGAGETQYF. The CDR3 DNA is TGCGCCAGCAGCCTTACGGGGGCCGGGGAGACCCAGTACTTC. Full variable domain (rest looked up from reference TRBV5-1 and TRBJ2-5): KAGVTQTPRYLIKTRGQQVTLSCSPISGHRSVSWYQQTPGQGLQFLFEYFSETQRNKGNFPGRFSGRQFSNSRSEMNVSTLELGDSALYLCASSLTGAGETQYFGPGTRLLVL.

This rearrangement joins TRBV12-3 or TRBV12-4 to TRBJ1-5; D perhaps matches TRBD1 (6 bases). This CDR3 is built from 16 residues. Trimming shortened V by 6 bases and J by 2 bases, and 17 bases separated the two germline ends. CDR3 sequence: CASRRQALGGNQPQHF. The CDR3 DNA reads TGTGCCAGCAGGAGACAGGCTCTTGGGGGCAATCAGCCCCAGCATTTT.

This sequence joins TRBV5-1 and TRBJ1-1; tentative D call: TRBD1 (5 bases). Germline lookup yields CDR1 SGHRS and CDR2 YFSETQ. V gave up 4 bases and J gave up 6 bases, with 16 bases separating them. The CDR3 is made up of 14 amino acids. The CDR3 is CASSVARESAEAFF. As DNA, the CDR3 is TGCGCCAGCAGCGTCGCCAGGGAATCGGCTGAAGCTTTCTTT.

This clonotype has only a few counts. The chain carries TRBV7-9 and TRBJ1-4, with 7 bases matching TRBD1. With V trimmed by 5 bases and J by 5 bases, 8 bases remained unmatched. Germline CDR1 SEHNR, CDR2 FQNEAQ (reference sequence). The CDR3 totals 15 residues. CDR3 residues: CASSMMTGWNEKLFF. Written as DNA, the CDR3 is TGTGCCAGCAGCATGATGACAGGGTGGAATGAAAAACTGTTTTTT. Using reference TRBV7-9 and TRBJ1-4 for the parts outside the CDR3, the full variable domain is DTGVSQNPRHKITKRGQNVTFRCDPISEHNRLYWYRQTLGQGPEFLTYFQNEAQLEKSRLLSDRFSAERPKGSFSTLEIQRTEQGDSAMYLCASSMMTGWNEKLFFGSGTQLSVL.

The sample holds a few counts of this clonotype. The chain joins TRBV6-2 or TRBV6-3 to TRBJ1-1; TRBD1 is a possible D gene (5 bases). Trimming took 8 bases from V and 8 from J, leaving 15 bases between them. In germline, CDR1 is MNHEY, CDR2 SVGEGT. The CDR3 is 12 amino acids. CDR3 DNA: TGTGCCAGCGGGGGTAGGGCGCAAGAAGCTTTCTTT. Its protein product is CASGGRAQEAFF.

This clonotype came up a few times. The rearrangement joins TRBV20-1 to TRBJ2-3; D is unclear. The CDR3 has 14 amino acids. The ends were cut back, 6 bases at V and 4 bases at J, with 17 bases in the middle. Germline lookup yields CDR1 DFQATT and CDR2 SNEGSKA (reference sequence). As DNA, the CDR3 is TGCAGTGCACCCGTTCGATCACGGTCAGATACGCAGTATTTT. Amino acid sequence: CSAPVRSRSDTQYF.

The chain combines TRBV12-3 or TRBV12-4 with TRBJ1-5, with 7 nucleotides matching TRBD1. The CDR3 has 14 residues. J lost 5 bases, V lost 5 bases, and 6 bases had no gene match. CDR3 residues: CASSPDRAHQPQHF. CDR3 bases: TGTGCCAGCAGTCCTGACAGGGCGCATCAGCCCCAGCATTTT.

This clonotype showed up many times. The genes are TRBV5-6 and TRBJ1-1; D is unresolved. V shed 0 bases and J shed 3 bases, with 6 bases lying between them. CDR3 length equals 13 residues. Germline V gene sequence: CDR1 SGHDT, CDR2 YYEEEE. The CDR3 bases are TGTGCCAGCAGCTTGGTCTGGGACACTGAAGCTTTCTTT. Translation gives CASSLVWDTEAFF.

V gene TRBV3-1 combines with J gene TRBJ2-6; 7 bases match TRBD1. CDR1 is LGHDT, CDR2 YNNKEL, per germline (reference sequence). With 4 bases clipped from V and 0 bases from J, the junction kept 3 bases outside the gene matches. CDR3 length: 16 amino acids. CDR3 loop: CASSPGQTSGANVLTF. DNA of the CDR3: TGTGCCAGCAGCCCGGGACAGACCTCTGGGGCCAACGTCCTGACTTTC.

This clonotype was counted between two and nine times. This rearrangement joins TRBV4-3 to TRBJ2-3; a weak D match, TRBD1 (5 bases). V lost 0 bases and J 0 bases, leaving 10 bases between the germline ends. Germline lookup yields CDR1 LGHNA and CDR2 YSLEER. The CDR3 is 16 amino acids. The CDR3 region is CASSQEGLSSTDTQYF. The CDR3 DNA is TGCGCCAGCAGCCAAGAGGGGCTCTCTAGCACAGATACGCAGTATTTT.

The chain has TRBV12-5 and TRBJ2-6; 7 bases line up with TRBD1. This CDR3 has 21 residues. Germline assignment: CDR1 LGHNT and CDR2 FRNRAP. The V and J ends lost 0 bases and 0 bases, in that order; junction bases with no gene match: 14. The CDR3 sequence is CASGLVPDLGQVYSGANVLTF. The CDR3 region has the DNA TGTGCTAGTGGTTTGGTACCTGACTTAGGACAGGTATACTCTGGGGCCAACGTCCTGACTTTC.